This T cell receptor (beta chain) is drawn from a study of T cell repertoires in cytomegalovirus infection. Study background: Shared public TCR beta signatures pointed to both CMV infection and a matching HLA type. The study's findings and limits: Based on cumulative public TCR beta family frequency, carriers of CMV plus the relevant HLA were identified. In two of eight donors, the top clonotype was HLA-C-restricted CMV-specific.

Only a few counts were recorded for this clonotype. Its antigen is as yet unknown. MiXCR was run by TCRdb on the reads, yielding one entry per CDR3 protein. This sample carries hundreds of thousands of distinct CDR3 sequences, under 40% of them seen once, and the ten largest clones take roughly an eighth. The V end was cut by 5 bases, the J end by 2 bases, with 10 bases between. The CDR3 is 13 amino acids. The specimen sequenced was PBMCs. This receptor was identified in a human donor in good health (CMV status not recorded). Some clones in this sample may be carry-over from other donors' samples. This rearrangement joins TRBV12-3 or TRBV12-4 to TRBJ2-7, with TRBD1 as a possible D gene (6 bases). The CDR3 nucleotides are TGTGCCAGCAGTCAGGACAGTACCTACGAGCAGTACTTC. Translated: CASSQDSTYEQYF.